This entry lists 10 T cell receptor beta chains sequenced from one sample in a study of Tregs in tolerant kidney transplant recipients. Method: immunoSEQ multiplex PCR; TCRdb's copy keeps in-frame clones and lacks some. Found here are some 15,000 clones, around three quarters of them singletons; the top ten hold approximately 1.9%. The starting material was Tregs from blood, obtained before the transplant. The receptors were gathered from a human donor who received a combined kidney and bone marrow transplant.

This chain joins TRBV7-6 and TRBJ2-6; TRBD2 matches at 9 bases. The CDR3 has 18 residues. CDR1 is SGHVS, CDR2 FNYEAQ, per germline. Losses at the gene ends were 2 bases for V and 1 base for J; bases not matched to a gene: 6. CDR3 bases: TGTGCCAGCAGCTTAAAAGTTAGCGGGGGATCTGGGGCCAACGTCCTGACTTTC. It translates to CASSLKVSGGSGANVLTF.

The chain recombines TRBV6-1 with TRBJ2-1, with 7 positions matching TRBD2. J was trimmed by 6 bases and V by 1 base; bases with no gene match: 3. The CDR3 runs to 14 residues. From germline, CDR1 is MNHNS and CDR2 SASEGT. The CDR3 DNA reads as TGTGCCAGCAGTGAAGGGGAGGGAGTCAATGAGCAGTTCTTC. Protein: CASSEGEGVNEQFF.

This chain links TRBV10-2 with TRBJ2-1; D not resolved. The V gene's germline CDR1 is WSHSY and CDR2 SAAADI. The CDR3 runs to 14 residues. Between the trimmed V and J ends, which lost 3 bases and 7 bases, there was a span of 13 bases. The DNA of the CDR3 is TGCGCCAGCAGTGAACCGGGTTTGGATAATGAGCAGTTCTTC. Translation: CASSEPGLDNEQFF.

The V and J genes are TRBV5-1 and TRBJ1-4, with 9 bases fitting TRBD1. The germline CDR1 and CDR2 sequences are SGHRS and YFSETQ. The J segment lost 6 bases and the V segment lost 4 bases, leaving 7 bases of the junction unmatched. This CDR3 comprises 15 residues. The CDR3 sequence: CASSGPTGGYEKLFF. The DNA of the CDR3 is TGCGCCAGCAGCGGGCCGACAGGGGGTTATGAAAAACTGTTTTTT.

The table lists this clone with a count of one. The chain employs TRBV10-3 and TRBJ2-1, with D tentatively TRBD2 (6 bases). The CDR3 extends over 15 amino acids. Trimming pared 0 bases from V and 5 bases from J, leaving 11 bases between. Germline V gene data show CDR1 as ENHRY and CDR2 as SYGVKD. The CDR3 coding sequence is TGTGCCATCAGTGAGTCCGCGGGGAATGACAATGAGCAGTTCTTC. Translating gives CAISESAGNDNEQFF.

The chain joins TRBV28 to TRBJ2-7; no firm D call. Trimming took 5 bases from V and 4 from J, leaving 9 bases between them. Germline V gene lookup returns CDR1 MDHEN and CDR2 SYDVKM. CDR3 length equals 12 residues. The CDR3 sequence: CASSRRVYEQYF. The CDR3 DNA follows: TGTGCCAGCAGTCGACGGGTATACGAGCAGTACTTC.

The chain combines TRBV15 with TRBJ2-7, with TRBD1 identical over 9 bases. Looked up from germline, CDR1 is LNHNV and CDR2 is YYDKDF (reference sequence). The CDR3 is made up of 15 amino acids. V lost 1 base and J lost 5; bases outside the gene matches: 6. The CDR3 here is CATSRGRTGDHEQYF. In nucleotides, the CDR3 is TGTGCCACCAGCAGAGGGAGGACAGGGGACCACGAGCAGTACTTC.

This clone has a single count. V and J are TRBV7-2 and TRBJ2-3; D not resolved. The CDR3 loop spans 15 amino acids. The V gene's germline CDR1 is SGHTA and CDR2 FQGNSA. Trimming took 3 bases from V and 1 from J, leaving 11 bases between them. DNA for the CDR3: TGTGCCAGCAGCTTTGACGTGGCGGGCACAGATACGCAGTATTTT. It translates to CASSFDVAGTDTQYF. The full variable domain, its missing parts supplied by reference TRBV7-2 and TRBJ2-3, is GAGVSQSPSNKVTEKGKDVELRCDPISGHTALYWYRQSLGQGLEFLIYFQGNSAPDKSGLPSDRFSAERTGGSVSTLTIQRTQQEDSAVYLCASSFDVAGTDTQYFGPGTRLTVL.

The gene calls are TRBV7-7 and TRBJ2-1; the match to TRBD2 covers 9 bases. Unmatched junction bases numbered 7, after V lost 2 bases and J lost 5 bases. The CDR3 has 16 amino acids. Germline assignment: CDR1 SSHAT and CDR2 FNYEAQ (reference sequence). This chain's CDR3 is CASSLNLASGDNEQFF. CDR3 in DNA: TGTGCCAGCAGCTTAAACCTGGCTAGCGGGGACAATGAGCAGTTCTTC. Full variable domain (remainder filled in from reference TRBV7-7 and TRBJ2-1): GAGVSQSPRYKVTKRGQDVTLRCDPISSHATLYWYQQALGQGPEFLTYFNYEAQPDKSGLPSDRFSAERPEGSISTLTIQRTEQRDSAMYRCASSLNLASGDNEQFFGPGTRLTVL.

This clone turned up a few times. This CDR3 reads CASSPWTGVVGEQYF. DNA for the CDR3: TGTGCCAGCAGCCCGTGGACGGGGGTCGTGGGCGAGCAGTACTTC. The rearrangement links TRBV7-8 to TRBJ2-7, with D maybe TRBD2 (6 bases). Germline values: CDR1 SGHVS, CDR2 FQNEAQ. The CDR3 extends over 15 amino acids. Trimming pared 5 bases from V and 6 bases from J, leaving 20 bases between.